This is a list of T cell receptor beta chains from one sample in a study of patients and donors after allogeneic stem cell transplantation. TCRdb reanalysed the RT-PCR reads using MiXCR and keeps one entry per CDR3 protein. The table records about a million distinct CDR3 sequences, roughly 18% of them present only once. The sequenced material came from blood, either unsorted or a sorted T cell fraction (not recorded which). The receptors derive from a human donor who was either an allogeneic HSCT recipient or a stem cell or donor lymphocyte infusion donor (not recorded which). It is not recorded whose cells these are; they may come from a transplant donor. CDR3s leave out the opening cysteine and the closing phenylalanine or tryptophan. Rows give clone size only sometimes, using once, few, many, or a class for an expanded clone.

j_gene: TRBJ1-2; len: 13; v_gene: TRBV5-1; abundance: -; CDR3aa: ASSLGQPALYGYT
j_gene: TRBJ2-1; len: 10; v_gene: TRBV21-1; abundance: few; CDR3aa: ASSKGEGWGF
j_gene: TRBJ2-7; len: 12; v_gene: TRBV9; abundance: -; CDR3aa: ASSVSGGPYEQY
j_gene: TRBJ1-1; len: 13; v_gene: TRBV15; abundance: many; CDR3aa: ATSRDEGRGTEAF
j_gene: TRBJ1-2; len: 19; v_gene: TRBV14; abundance: -; CDR3aa: ASSQDYPSGDRASSNYGYT
j_gene: TRBJ2-5; len: 9; v_gene: TRBV6-5; abundance: few; CDR3aa: AGGRGETQY
j_gene: TRBJ2-2; len: 13; v_gene: TRBV5-1; abundance: -; CDR3aa: ASSQGQTFAGELF
j_gene: TRBJ1-4; len: 12; v_gene: TRBV15; abundance: -; CDR3aa: ATSRVRFNEKLF
j_gene: TRBJ1-1; len: 11; v_gene: TRBV7-2; abundance: -; CDR3aa: AIRLYFNTEAF
j_gene: TRBJ1-2; len: 15; v_gene: TRBV9; abundance: few; CDR3aa: ASSGGQPLISNYGYT
j_gene: TRBJ1-4; len: 12; v_gene: TRBV5-6; abundance: -; CDR3aa: ASSLVGRDEKLF
j_gene: TRBJ2-3; len: 16; v_gene: TRBV10-3; abundance: -; CDR3aa: AINPGTSGRPSTDTQY
j_gene: TRBJ1-6; len: 11; v_gene: TRBV12-3/TRBV12-4; abundance: few; CDR3aa: ASSWTKPSPLH
j_gene: TRBJ2-5; len: 12; v_gene: TRBV12-3/TRBV12-4; abundance: many; CDR3aa: ASSFPNRGETQY
j_gene: TRBJ1-1; len: 11; v_gene: TRBV27; abundance: few; CDR3aa: ASSVARHGEAF
j_gene: TRBJ2-2; len: 12; v_gene: TRBV5-7; abundance: few; CDR3aa: ASSLVEGTGELF
j_gene: TRBJ1-3; len: 10; v_gene: TRBV24-1; abundance: -; CDR3aa: ATSDPATGIY
j_gene: TRBJ2-4; len: 9; v_gene: TRBV29-1; abundance: many; CDR3aa: SVGGSNIQY
j_gene: TRBJ2-2; len: 12; v_gene: TRBV12-3/TRBV12-4; abundance: many; CDR3aa: ASSRSTNTGELF
j_gene: TRBJ2-3; len: 10; v_gene: TRBV29-1; abundance: few; CDR3aa: SVAISADTQY
j_gene: TRBJ1-1; len: 8; v_gene: TRBV20-1; abundance: few; CDR3aa: SATITEAF
j_gene: TRBJ2-7; len: 10; v_gene: TRBV29-1; abundance: many; CDR3aa: SVGGGSYEQY
j_gene: TRBJ2-5; len: 11; v_gene: TRBV29-1; abundance: few; CDR3aa: SYREVGTETQY
j_gene: TRBJ2-7; len: 12; v_gene: TRBV12-3/TRBV12-4; abundance: few; CDR3aa: ASMGGVSSYEQY
j_gene: TRBJ2-3; len: 13; v_gene: TRBV18; abundance: -; CDR3aa: ASSIQGAGADTQY
j_gene: TRBJ2-4; len: 15; v_gene: TRBV5-1; abundance: -; CDR3aa: ASSREFPGQGENIQY
j_gene: TRBJ1-1; len: 11; v_gene: TRBV4-2; abundance: -; CDR3aa: ASSQGTGTYAF
j_gene: TRBJ2-2; len: 15; v_gene: TRBV5-1; abundance: -; CDR3aa: ASSHSWGAANTGELF
j_gene: TRBJ1-5; len: 14; v_gene: TRBV20-1; abundance: few; CDR3aa: SAPVGGGNSNQPQH